This TCR beta chain was recorded in a study of control samples from healthy donors and cancer patients. The CDR3 contains 13 residues. V lost 2 bases, J lost 6 bases, and 8 bases lay in between. The repertoire was sequenced with immunoSEQ multiplex PCR; TCRdb's copy has only in-frame clones and lacks some. The data show more than 75,000 clones, with roughly 83% seen just once and over 9.5% held by the top ten. The V call is TRBV12-3 or TRBV12-4, the J call TRBJ2-4, with D hard to call. The receptor was derived from a young woman in good health. Input material: blood. CDR3 sequence: CASSLYQLNIQYF. As DNA, the CDR3 is TGTGCCAGCAGTTTATACCAGTTAAACATTCAGTACTTC.